This T cell receptor (beta chain) was identified during a study of T cell responses to AZD1222 COVID-19 vaccine. General study points: There were vaccine-associated CD4 TCRs across spike, dominant at 160-218 and 743-854. Unmutated variant regions reportedly attract nearly half of all spike-specific TCRs.

Clones were sequenced by immunoSEQ multiplex PCR, and TCRdb holds only the in-frame ones, with some missing. The repertoire has 150,000 to 200,000 clones, 94% of them found once; the top ten carry approximately 0.58%. Turning to this clone: The antigen remains unidentified.

This receptor was taken from an adult in good health. The sample here was peripheral blood, taken on day 0 of AZD1222 vaccination.

Here the CDR3 reads CATSRGGDTGELFF. DNA for the CDR3: TGTGCCACCAGCAGAGGCGGGGACACCGGGGAGCTGTTTTTT. The rearrangement joins TRBV15 to TRBJ2-2, with D possibly being TRBD2 (6 bases). The germline gives CDR1 LNHNV, CDR2 YYDKDF (reference sequence). Trimming took off 1 base at V and 3 bases at J, with 6 bases between the two ends. The CDR3 covers 14 residues.